This is a list of T cell receptor beta chains from one sample in a study of HIV-infected patients and healthy controls. TCRdb re-analysed the 5' RACE reads in MiXCR, keeping a single row per CDR3 protein. The sample lists more than 3,500 distinct CDR3 sequences; around 9.1% were seen once. The sequenced sample was blood, obtained during antiretroviral therapy. These receptor sequences come from an adult with HIV infection. Both conserved end residues are part of each CDR3. The D gene is left open where the match is weak. Not every row has a clone size; where given, it reads once, few, many or a size class.

v_gene	d_gene	j_gene	abundance	CDR3nt	CDR3aa
TRBV20-1	-	TRBJ1-5	medium-sized	TGCAGTGCCGCCCAGGGGCCTAATCAGCCCCAGCATTTT	CSAAQGPNQPQHF
TRBV2	-	TRBJ1-1	medium-sized	TGTGCCAGCAGTTCGGGGCCGAATGTCAAGAACACTGAAGCTTTCTTT	CASSSGPNVKNTEAFF
TRBV28	-	TRBJ1-1	medium-sized	TGTGCCAGCAGTTCCCGGAGTGAAGCTTTCTTT	CASSSRSEAFF
TRBV5-5	TRBD1	TRBJ2-5	few	TGTGCCAGCAGCTGGGCAGGGGGACAAGAGACCCAGTACTTC	CASSWAGGQETQYF
TRBV19	-	TRBJ2-2	few	TGTGCCAGTAGTATAGTCTCAGGGGCGCCCGGGGAGCTGTTTTTT	CASSIVSGAPGELFF
TRBV7-2	-	TRBJ2-4	many	TGTGCCAGCAGCGCGGCCAGTCGGGGGCTAGCCAAAAACATTCAGTACTTC	CASSAASRGLAKNIQYF
TRBV24-1	-	TRBJ2-2	medium-sized	TGTGCCACCAGTGAACCCGGGGCCAGGTCCGGGGAGCTGTTTTTT	CATSEPGARSGELFF
TRBV28	-	TRBJ1-5	medium-sized	TGTGCCAGCAGCCGTGGACAAAACAATCAGCCCCAGCATTTT	CASSRGQNNQPQHF
TRBV9	TRBD1	TRBJ1-5	medium-sized	TGTGCCAGCGCTGTGACAGGGGAATCCGGGCAGCCCCAGCATTTT	CASAVTGESGQPQHF
TRBV24-1	-	TRBJ1-4	medium-sized	TGTGCCACCAGTGATTCTACAGTTGTTAATGAAAAACTGTTTTTT	CATSDSTVVNEKLFF
TRBV14	-	TRBJ2-1	many	TGTGCCAGCAGCCAAGAAGCGGAAGTTGATGAGCAGTTCTTC	CASSQEAEVDEQFF
TRBV7-9	-	TRBJ2-1	medium-sized	TGTGCCAGCAGTTTTACTAGAACTAGGAGCTCCTACAATGAGCAGTTCTTC	CASSFTRTRSSYNEQFF
TRBV4-1	TRBD2	TRBJ2-3	many	TGCGCCAGCAGCAGGACTAGCGGGGGGGCCGAAGATACGCAGTATTTT	CASSRTSGGAEDTQYF
TRBV29-1	TRBD1	TRBJ2-1	medium-sized	TGCAGCGCCCGGGACAGGCGCGTATACAATGAGCAGTTCTTC	CSARDRRVYNEQFF
TRBV28	TRBD1	TRBJ1-2	medium-sized	TGTGCCAGCAGAACTCCGGGACAGGGGCCGTGGGGCTACACCTTC	CASRTPGQGPWGYTF
TRBV18	-	TRBJ2-3	medium-sized	TGTGCCAGCTCGAAAGACCGACTTGGCACAGATACGCAGTATTTT	CASSKDRLGTDTQYF
TRBV2	TRBD1	TRBJ2-4	many	TGTGCCAGCAGGGGAACGGGACAGGGGGCCGGTTGGCGTGGATCTCTAGCCAAAAACATTCAGTACTTC	CASRGTGQGAGWRGSLAKNIQYF
TRBV7-9	TRBD1	TRBJ2-5	-	TGTGCCAGCTCCCGACAGGGCCCGCAAGGGACGTACTTC	CASSRQGPQGTYF
TRBV20-1	-	TRBJ1-1	medium-sized	TGCAGTGCTAGAGTAATTTTAGAGCTTAACACTGAAGCTTTCTTT	CSARVILELNTEAFF
TRBV2	-	TRBJ2-1	medium-sized	TGTGCCAGCAGTGGAGGGGGATCCTACAATGAGCAGTTCTTC	CASSGGGSYNEQFF
TRBV7-8	-	TRBJ1-4	medium-sized	TGTGCCAGCAGACAGCATCGTGAAAAACTGTTTTTT	CASRQHREKLFF
TRBV18	-	TRBJ1-5	-	TGTGCCAGCTCACCACCTGACAATCAGCCCCAGCATTTT	CASSPPDNQPQHF
TRBV5-6	-	TRBJ1-1	medium-sized	TGTGCCAGCAGCTTCCTCGGAAGGGCGGGGGGGGAAGCTTTCTTT	CASSFLGRAGGEAFF
TRBV6-2/TRBV6-3	-	TRBJ1-6	medium-sized	TGTGCCAGCAGTGCGGGGCTTTCCTATAATTCACCCCTCCACTTT	CASSAGLSYNSPLHF
TRBV20-1	-	TRBJ2-1	medium-sized	TGCAGTTCATCGGTGGCCTCTCTGTACAATGAGCAGTTCTTC	CSSSVASLYNEQFF
TRBV7-9	TRBD2	TRBJ2-5	medium-sized	TGTGCCAGCAGCTCCGGCGGAACTAGCGGGTACCAAGAGACCCAGTACTTC	CASSSGGTSGYQETQYF
TRBV7-2	TRBD2	TRBJ2-5	medium-sized	TGTGCCAGCACATATAGCGGGGGGACCGGGGAGACCCAGTACTTC	CASTYSGGTGETQYF
TRBV7-2	-	TRBJ2-1	medium-sized	TGTGCCAGCAGCCAACTTGGACAGTGGAACGATGAGCAGTTCTTC	CASSQLGQWNDEQFF
TRBV5-4	TRBD1	TRBJ2-5	medium-sized	TGTGCCAGCAGGAAAGACAGGGGGCAAGAGACCCAGTACTTC	CASRKDRGQETQYF
TRBV29-1	-	TRBJ1-2	many	TGCAGCGTGGCCGGGACTTTCTATGGCTACACCTTC	CSVAGTFYGYTF
TRBV19	-	TRBJ1-1	many	TGTGCCAGTAGTCCATTCGGGACGGTGAACACTGAAGCTTTCTTT	CASSPFGTVNTEAFF
TRBV7-3	-	TRBJ1-4	medium-sized	TGTGCCAGCAGCTTAGTCCTAAGAAGTAATGAAAAACTGTTTTTT	CASSLVLRSNEKLFF
TRBV5-1	TRBD1	TRBJ2-5	-	TGCGCCAGCAGTGGACAGGGAAGATCGTTAGCCCAGTACTTC	CASSGQGRSLAQYF
TRBV7-2	-	TRBJ2-2	many	TGTGCCAGCAGCTTCGGTCCAGGGAAGGGCACCGGGGAGCTGTTTTTT	CASSFGPGKGTGELFF
TRBV10-2	TRBD2	TRBJ2-5	many	TGCGCCAGCAGAACCGGACTAGCGGGGGCCAGTTGGTACTTC	CASRTGLAGASWYF
TRBV5-1	-	TRBJ1-1	medium-sized	TGCGCCAGCAAGGACAGTCAGAACACTGAAGCTTTCTTT	CASKDSQNTEAFF
TRBV27	-	TRBJ1-5	-	TGTGCCAGCAGCCCCCTGGGGGGGGGGTGGGAAAGCAATCAGCCCCAGCATTTT	CASSPLGGGWESNQPQHF
TRBV7-9	-	TRBJ1-2	many	TGTGCCAGCAGCTTAGGGGGATCGAACTATGGCTACACCTTC	CASSLGGSNYGYTF
TRBV4-2	-	TRBJ1-1	medium-sized	TGTGCCAGCAGCCAAGGGACCCCGGACACTGAAGCTTTCTTT	CASSQGTPDTEAFF
TRBV29-1	TRBD2	TRBJ2-3	medium-sized	TGCAGCGTTGAAAAGCGGGGGACAGATACGCAGTATTTT	CSVEKRGTDTQYF
TRBV6-2/TRBV6-3	TRBD1	TRBJ2-7	-	TGTGCCAGCAGCCGGCCGACAGGGATTTACGAGCAGTACTTC	CASSRPTGIYEQYF
TRBV5-6	-	TRBJ2-3	medium-sized	TGTGCCAGCACGCTCCCAGGGGTGACAGATACGCAGTATTTT	CASTLPGVTDTQYF
TRBV25-1	-	TRBJ1-1	-	TGTGCCAGCAGTGCCGGGTCCACTGAAGCTTTCTTT	CASSAGSTEAFF
TRBV18	-	TRBJ2-2	-	TGTGCCAGCTCAGCACAGACTGCGAACACCGGGGAGCTGTTTTTT	CASSAQTANTGELFF
TRBV2	-	TRBJ1-2	many	TGTGCCAGCAGTGAACGCGCTACTAACTATGGCTACACCTTC	CASSERATNYGYTF
TRBV20-1	-	TRBJ1-4	medium-sized	TGCAGTGCACCGATGGGGACACCCGTTGCAACTAATGAAAAACTGTTTTTT	CSAPMGTPVATNEKLFF
TRBV18	-	TRBJ2-2	medium-sized	TGTGCCAGCTCACCCGAGACAGAAAACACCGGGGAGCTGTTTTTT	CASSPETENTGELFF
TRBV29-1	-	TRBJ1-3	medium-sized	TGCAGCGTTGGACAGTCAGGAAACACCATATATTTT	CSVGQSGNTIYF
TRBV7-2	TRBD1	TRBJ1-1	medium-sized	TGTGCCAGCAGCTTGGTCCTAGTAGACAGGGGGGTTTGGGCTGAAGCTTTCTTT	CASSLVLVDRGVWAEAFF
TRBV12-5	TRBD1	TRBJ2-6	medium-sized	TGTGCTAGTGGTTTGTCAACTCCGGGACAGGTAGGGGGAGCCCTTAGTGGGGCCAACGTCCTGACTTTC	CASGLSTPGQVGGALSGANVLTF
TRBV2	-	TRBJ1-6	few	TGTGCCAGCAGTGAGGAGGATAATTCACCCCTCCACTTT	CASSEEDNSPLHF
TRBV18	TRBD1	TRBJ1-2	medium-sized	TGTGCCAGCTCACCCGACAGGGTCTATGGCTACACCTTC	CASSPDRVYGYTF
TRBV12-3/TRBV12-4	TRBD2	TRBJ2-3	-	TGTGCCAGCAGGCGATGGACTAGCGGGGATCGCACAGATACGCAGTATTTT	CASRRWTSGDRTDTQYF